Each of the 8 T cell receptor beta chains below was sequenced from the same sample in a study of CD8+ T cells in alopecia areata. In each case, RNA was isolated and then reverse transcribed into cDNA as the sequencing template. TCRdb's table, derived via immunoSEQ multiplex PCR, lists solely in-frame clones and lacks some. The sample lists approximately 210,000 clones, approximately 57% occurring once. The treatment denotes: oral pan-JAK inhibitor, 5-10 mg twice daily. The sequencing used CD4+ T cells sorted from blood, collected at week 24, from a patient treated with tofacitinib. All receptors derive from a human donor with alopecia areata.

The V and J genes are TRBV9 and TRBJ1-2; 7 bases are a match to TRBD1. The V gene end was trimmed by 2 bases and the J gene end by 4 bases; junction bases not matched to a gene: 2. The germline CDR1 and CDR2 sequences are SGDLS and YYNGEE. This CDR3 contains 13 residues. CDR3 DNA: TGTGCCAGCAGCGTCAGACAGGGCTATGGCTACACCTTC. The encoded protein is CASSVRQGYGYTF.

The V gene is TRBV18, the J gene TRBJ2-7; 7 positions match TRBD1. Germline V gene sequence: CDR1 KGHSH, CDR2 LQKENI. The J segment lost 7 bases and the V segment lost 3 bases, leaving 6 bases of the junction unmatched. This CDR3 has 13 amino acids. The CDR3 region is CASSPRQGQEQYF. The CDR3 nucleotides read TGTGCCAGCTCACCGCGACAGGGTCAAGAGCAGTACTTC.

The V call is TRBV30, the J call TRBJ2-7, with 7 bases fitting TRBD2. The CDR3 spans 16 residues. J was trimmed by 0 bases and V by 6 bases; bases with no gene match: 14. The germline CDR1 and CDR2 sequences are GTSNPN and SVGIG (reference sequence). DNA of the CDR3: TGTGCCTGTACTACTACCTCGGGGGGAAACTCCTACGAGCAGTACTTC. Its translation is CACTTTSGGNSYEQYF.

This chain joins TRBV30 and TRBJ1-2, with D possibly matching TRBD1 (6 bases). The germline V and J ends were trimmed by 4 bases and 4 bases, with 22 bases remaining between them. The CDR3 consists of 16 residues. The germline CDR1 and CDR2 sequences are GTSNPN and SVGIG (reference sequence). This CDR3 is CAWMKNRGRRAYGYTF. CDR3 coding DNA: TGTGCCTGGATGAAGAATCGGGGGCGGCGAGCCTATGGCTACACCTTC.

As to this clone: A junction end diverges from the germline sequence, so it may reflect a read error. The chain uses TRBV10-3 and TRBJ2-7, with D possibly TRBD1 on 5 matching bases. The germline V gene encodes CDR1 ENHRY and CDR2 SYGVKD. The CDR3 has 14 residues. The CDR3 DNA is TGTGCCACCCATACCGAACCCAAACGACAGCCGACGAACTTC. This encodes CATHTEPKRQPTNF.

V usage is TRBV30 and J usage is TRBJ2-2; no definite D call. The length of the CDR3 is 13 residues. Germline assignment: CDR1 GTSNPN and CDR2 SVGIG (reference sequence). Trimming cost V 3 bases and J 1 base, with 6 bases left between them. Here the CDR3 DNA reads TGTGCCTGGAGAACGGGGAACACCGGGGAGCTGTTTTTT. Its protein is CAWRTGNTGELFF.

This chain joins TRBV2 and TRBJ2-1; D is possibly TRBD2 (5 bases). V lost 4 bases and J 2 bases, leaving 9 bases between the germline ends. Germline lookup yields CDR1 SNHLY and CDR2 FYNNEI. CDR3 size: 14 residues. This CDR3 reads CASSGPGTYNEQFF. The CDR3 coding sequence is TGTGCCAGCAGTGGCCCCGGGACCTACAATGAGCAGTTCTTC. The complete variable domain, with remaining parts taken from reference TRBV2 and TRBJ2-1, reads EPEVTQTPSHQVTQMGQEVILRCVPISNHLYFYWYRQILGQKVEFLVSFYNNEISEKSEIFDDQFSVERPDGSNFTLKIRSTKLEDSAMYFCASSGPGTYNEQFFGPGTRLTVL.

This chain connects TRBV5-1 to TRBJ2-1, with 11 bases fitting TRBD2. V lost 0 bases, J lost 6 bases, and 5 bases stayed unmatched. There are 16 residues in the CDR3. The V gene's germline CDR1 is SGHRS and CDR2 YFSETQ. The CDR3 sequence: CASSLAGTSGLNEQFF. Here the CDR3 DNA reads TGCGCCAGCAGCTTGGCCGGGACTAGCGGCCTCAATGAGCAGTTCTTC.